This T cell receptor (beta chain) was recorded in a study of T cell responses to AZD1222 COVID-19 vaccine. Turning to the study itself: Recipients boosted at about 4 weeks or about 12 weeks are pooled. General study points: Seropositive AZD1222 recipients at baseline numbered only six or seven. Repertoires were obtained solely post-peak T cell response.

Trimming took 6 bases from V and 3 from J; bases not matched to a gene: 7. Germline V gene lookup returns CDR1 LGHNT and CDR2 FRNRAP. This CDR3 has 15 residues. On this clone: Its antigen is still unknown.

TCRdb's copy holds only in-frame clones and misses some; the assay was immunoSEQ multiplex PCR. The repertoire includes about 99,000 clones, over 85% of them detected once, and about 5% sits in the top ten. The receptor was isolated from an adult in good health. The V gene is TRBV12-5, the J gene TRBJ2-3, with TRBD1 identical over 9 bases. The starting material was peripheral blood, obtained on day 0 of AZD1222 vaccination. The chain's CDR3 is CASGEGQGQTDTQYF. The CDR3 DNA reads TGTGCTAGTGGAGAAGGACAGGGGCAAACAGATACGCAGTATTTT.